The TCR beta chain under discussion was sequenced for a study of blood T cell repertoires in COVID-19. Background on the study: Specimens from acute and convalescent COVID-19 originated in the United States, Italy and Spain. PBMCs, B-cell-depleted T cells, or T cells were the source of the cDNA or gDNA that made up the material.

Original data processing: It was from reference gene primer amplification that nucleated cell counts were estimated. Clones were read by immunoSEQ multiplex PCR, and TCRdb kept only the in-frame ones, dropping some. V, J and clone size derive from that table, while D and trimming were established from the DNA sequence. The sample consists of some 200,000 clones, over 75% of them appearing once. This CDR3 comprises 19 residues. CDR1 and CDR2 (germline): SGHNT, YENEEA. J lost 2 bases, V lost 5 bases, and 9 bases had no gene match. Sequencing used peripheral blood. The rearrangement uses TRBV11-3 and TRBJ2-1; 16 bases align to TRBD2. The origin of this receptor is a human donor in a cohort sampled during active COVID-19. The CDR3 reads CASSRAGTSGRGAYNEQFF. The DNA for the CDR3 is TGTGCCAGCAGCCGTGCCGGGACTAGCGGGAGGGGGGCCTACAATGAGCAGTTCTTC.